This T cell receptor beta chain is from a study of blood T cell repertoires in COVID-19. Study context: Sources were T cells, B-cell-depleted T cells, or PBMCs; the material itself was cDNA or gDNA.

CDR1 SGHTA and CDR2 FQGNSA come from the germline V gene. CDR3 length: 13 residues. Deletions cut 4 bases from V and 4 bases from J, with 8 bases between. The authors' processing: Counts of nucleated cells, estimated from reference gene primer amplification, were obtained. Only in-frame clones appear in the TCRdb table, and some are missing; sequencing was by immunoSEQ multiplex PCR. V and J calls and clone size are copied from that table; D and trimming were computed from the DNA. The sample holds approximately 280,000 clones, approximately 85% seen once. The receptor was derived from a man in his fifties or sixties with active or convalescent COVID-19. The rearrangement links TRBV7-2 to TRBJ2-1, with D hard to call. The sequenced sample was peripheral blood. DNA for the CDR3: TGTGCCAGCAGCTCAACATTTTACAATGAGCAGTTCTTC. Its protein product is CASSSTFYNEQFF.